This T cell receptor beta chain originates from a study of chemoradiotherapy in HPV16-positive cancers. Study outcomes and limitations: HPV-responsive T-cell expansion during chemoradiotherapy was linked to improved recurrence-free survival in HPV16-positive patients.

The V end was cut by 7 bases, the J end by 9 bases, with 15 bases between. This CDR3 comprises 12 residues. Per germline, CDR1 MNHEY and CDR2 SVGAGI. Only a few counts were recorded for this clone. The antigen is undetermined. Profiled with immunoSEQ multiplex PCR; TCRdb holds only in-frame clones, not every one. Of some 6,000 clones in the sample, about three quarters were seen once. This specimen was acquired from a patient who underwent chemoradiotherapy. The chain carries TRBV6-5 and TRBJ1-1; D may be TRBD1 (5 bases). This TCR was recovered from a human donor with HPV-associated anogenital cancer. CDR3 amino acids: CASMTRGLQAFF. CDR3 nucleotide sequence: TGTGCCAGCATGACCCGGGGGTTGCAAGCTTTCTTT.